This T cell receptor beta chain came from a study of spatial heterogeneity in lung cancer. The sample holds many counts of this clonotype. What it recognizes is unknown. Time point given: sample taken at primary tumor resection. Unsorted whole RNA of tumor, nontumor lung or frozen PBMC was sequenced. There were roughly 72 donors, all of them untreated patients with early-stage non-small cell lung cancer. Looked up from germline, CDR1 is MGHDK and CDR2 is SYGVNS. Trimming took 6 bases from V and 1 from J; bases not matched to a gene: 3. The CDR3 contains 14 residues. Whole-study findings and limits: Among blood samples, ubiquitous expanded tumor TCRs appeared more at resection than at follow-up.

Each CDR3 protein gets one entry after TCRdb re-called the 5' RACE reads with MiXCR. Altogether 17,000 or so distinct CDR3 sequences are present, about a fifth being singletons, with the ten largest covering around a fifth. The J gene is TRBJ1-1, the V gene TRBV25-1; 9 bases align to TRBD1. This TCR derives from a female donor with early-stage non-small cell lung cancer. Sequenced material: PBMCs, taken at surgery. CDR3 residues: CASRGQGRNTEAFF. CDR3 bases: TGTGCCAGCAGGGGACAGGGACGGAACACTGAAGCTTTCTTT. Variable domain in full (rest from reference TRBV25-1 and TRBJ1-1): EADIYQTPRYLVIGTGKKITLECSQTMGHDKMYWYQQDPGMELHLIHYSYGVNSTEKGDLSSESTVSRIRTEHFPLTLESARPSHTSQYLCASRGQGRNTEAFFGQGTRLTVV.